One T cell receptor (beta chain) is described in this entry. This entry is derived from a study of control samples from healthy donors and cancer patients. CDR3 size: 13 residues. Germline V gives CDR1 SGHDN, CDR2 FVKESK. V was shortened by 1 base and J by 9 bases, with 7 bases between the two germline ends. Here immunoSEQ multiplex PCR was the method, and the copy in TCRdb shows in-frame clones only, minus some. Of around 20,000 clones listed, 86% are singletons. The chain joins TRBV14 to TRBJ1-6, with no clear D. The sample consisted of PBMCs. The receptor's source is a woman aged 70-85 years with colorectal cancer. The CDR3 region is CASSQVQSSPLHF. CDR3 sequence (DNA): TGTGCCAGCAGCCAAGTGCAGAGTTCACCCCTCCACTTT.